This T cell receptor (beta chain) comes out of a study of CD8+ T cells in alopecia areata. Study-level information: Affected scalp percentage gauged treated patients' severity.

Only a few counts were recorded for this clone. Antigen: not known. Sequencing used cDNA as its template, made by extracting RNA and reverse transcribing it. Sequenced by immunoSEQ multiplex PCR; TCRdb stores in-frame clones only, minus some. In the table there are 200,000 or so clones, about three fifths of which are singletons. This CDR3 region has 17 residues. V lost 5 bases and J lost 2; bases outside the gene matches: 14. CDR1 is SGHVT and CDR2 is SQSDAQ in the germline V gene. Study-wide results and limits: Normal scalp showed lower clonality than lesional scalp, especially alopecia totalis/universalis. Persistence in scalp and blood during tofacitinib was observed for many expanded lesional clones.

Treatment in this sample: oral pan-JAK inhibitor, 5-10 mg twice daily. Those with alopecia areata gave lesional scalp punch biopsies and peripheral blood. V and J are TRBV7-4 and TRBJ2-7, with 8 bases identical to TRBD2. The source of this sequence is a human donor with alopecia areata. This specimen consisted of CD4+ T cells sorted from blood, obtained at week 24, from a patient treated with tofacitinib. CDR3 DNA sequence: TGTGCCAGCAGCCCTAAGGGACTAGGACTACAAGCCTACGAGCAGTACTTC. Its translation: CASSPKGLGLQAYEQYF. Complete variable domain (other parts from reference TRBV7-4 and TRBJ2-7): GAGVSQSPRYKVAKRGRDVALRCDSISGHVTLYWYRQTLGQGSEVLTYSQSDAQRDKSGRPSGRFSAERPERSVSTLKIQRTEQGDSAVYLCASSPKGLGLQAYEQYFGPGTRLTVT.